This T cell receptor beta chain is drawn from a study of HIV-infected children after antiretroviral therapy interruption. Germline V lookup: CDR1 MDHEN, CDR2 SYDVKM. The CDR3 spans 16 residues. Trimming shortened V by 2 bases and J by 4 bases, and 14 bases separated the two germline ends. RNA-based 3' RACE libraries used unique molecular identifiers. TCRdb fed the 3' RACE reads into MiXCR, producing one record per CDR3 protein. This sample has about 15,000 distinct CDR3 sequences; 3% to 3.5% occur once, and the top ten carry about 4.9%. This clonotype was recorded at least ten times. The treatment here: PENTA 11 planned treatment interruption arm or continuous ART arm.

This rearrangement joins TRBV28 to TRBJ1-4; tentatively, D is TRBD1 (5 bases). The TCR originated in a child under 18 with HIV. The source material was CD45RA+ CD4+ T cells from PBMCs, sampled from a donor given antiretroviral therapy, either interrupted or continuous. The subset is: naive CD4+ CD45RA+ CD45RO- T cells. CDR3 loop: CASSLRPGRINEKLFF. The DNA of the CDR3 is TGTGCCAGCAGTTTACGTCCGGGACGGATTAATGAAAAACTGTTTTTT.